The sequence of this T cell receptor (beta chain) was determined in a study of T cells in tumors after PD-1 blockade. About the research overall: Patients had no prior checkpoint blockade, systemic immunosuppressants, or anti-cancer therapy within 4 weeks. Treatment was either pembrolizumab 200 mg every 3 weeks or cemiplimab 350 mg every 2 weeks. Study-wide results and limits: Peripheral recruitment is suggested, as some novel exhausted tumor clones were in pre-treatment blood.

Input was roughly 550 ng to 6,004 ng of genomic DNA from tumor or blood. CDR3 size: 13 residues. The germline V and J ends were trimmed by 6 bases and 6 bases, with 14 bases remaining between them. In germline, CDR1 is WNHNN, CDR2 SYGVQD (reference sequence). Generated by immunoSEQ multiplex PCR, the TCRdb table keeps only in-frame clones and is missing some. The data show approximately 59,000 clones, 80% seen once. This clone came up a few times. Its antigen is unknown. The input for sequencing was PBMCs, taken before anti-PD-1 treatment. The J gene is TRBJ1-1, the V gene TRBV10-1; no clear D. The origin of this receptor is a human donor with basal cell carcinoma. The DNA for the CDR3 is TGCGCCAGCAGCCGTGATCTTTTCTCTGAAGCTTTCTTT. Translating gives CASSRDLFSEAFF.